These T cell receptor beta chains were read from a single sample in a study of technical replicates of blood from a few donors. Sequencing used immunoSEQ multiplex PCR; TCRdb keeps in-frame clones, though not all of them. This repertoire shows fewer than 70,000 clones, approximately 86% found once; its top ten account for 5% to 6%. The sample was PBMCs. Receptors were obtained from a human donor in good health. Some clones in this sample may be carry-over from other donors' samples. CDR3s leave out the opening cysteine and the closing phenylalanine or tryptophan.

cdr3_length	v_call	cdr3_aa
13	TRBV10-3	AISESRQSNYNYT
14	TRBV4-2	ASSQDLGGSYNEQF
13	TRBV6-1	ASIPGLAGTYEQY
13	TRBV10-3	AIRATGLVGNTIY
11	TRBV7-9	ASSLEAGGELF
13	TRBV4-1	ASSQVQGDTDTQY
14	TRBV4-3	ASSQARGTGNSPLH
10	TRBV6-6	ASSYPAEEAF
11	TRBV11-2	ASSTSGIETQY
10	TRBV5-4	ASSLVSDTQY
14	TRBV7-9	ASTLSGTKNTGELF
14	TRBV2	ASRDTDRALTGELF
14	TRBV6-5	ASSYSSSGGTDTQY
12	TRBV5-1	ASSPRDYKDTQY
12	TRBV6-5	ASSYSSGQETQY
15	TRBV27	ASSRRTSGRAGDTQY
12	TRBV2	ASRGRALSYEQY
11	TRBV12-5	ASGWAGNYGYT
12	TRBV7-2	ASSLEHRTGEQY
15	TRBV4-2	ASSHGNPRDRNYGYT
13	TRBV6-1	ASSPGLALTGELF
12	TRBV6-6	ASSLPGQQNEQF
12	TRBV6-5	ASRLAGGPCEQY
12	TRBV4-3	ASSQDRSSGEQY
11	TRBV6-4	ASSVYRNTEAF
15	TRBV4-2	ASSQAAGGDASYEQY
12	TRBV18	ASSPGHTGEKLF
13	TRBV4-3	ASSQAGQGDRTQY
13	TRBV7-3	ASSPGGLSTDTQY
12	TRBV7-2	ASSLGTGSYEQY
13	TRBV5-4	ASSLGASPTDTQY
12	TRBV6-5	ASTRDRASYEQY
12	TRBV6-1	ASSEEGGGYEQY
13	TRBV28	ASSSAGTGNYGYT
15	TRBV18	ASSPFVGAGDNTEAF
14	TRBV7-9	ASSAEGTGAKNIQY
12	TRBV18	ASSTQGPNSPLH
9	TRBV29-1	SAEGPYGYT
14	TRBV18	ASSPGRTGTGNGYT
12	TRBV5-6	ASSFFSRGGELF
13	TRBV5-4	ASSLETSPPYEQY
13	TRBV2	ASTGGGDGNQPQH
11	TRBV4-1	ASSQDSNSPLH
12	TRBV9	ASSVVGDTGELF
11	TRBV7-2	ASRETVNTEAF
14	TRBV4-3	ASSQEAGANYNEQF
13	TRBV7-9	ASSVTGTAQETQY
13	TRBV2	ASRYSGSGHNEQF
13	TRBV7-9	ASSYVQGPITEAF
10	TRBV6-4	ASNDRGNIQY
11	TRBV27	ASSLGQGGGYT
11	TRBV7-2	ASSLARPTEAF
12	TRBV5-4	ASSLWGTGREQY
14	TRBV9	ASSVPRDRGTDTQY
17	TRBV5-1	ASSFNPKGLAGGTDTQY
14	TRBV5-1	ASRQIPGQGPNEQF
14	TRBV19	ASRPNRDSSGNTIY
13	TRBV6-1	ASKRVDRGDNEQY
12	TRBV5-6	ASRSRDRGREQY
13	TRBV7-9	ASSLSPAGSYEQY